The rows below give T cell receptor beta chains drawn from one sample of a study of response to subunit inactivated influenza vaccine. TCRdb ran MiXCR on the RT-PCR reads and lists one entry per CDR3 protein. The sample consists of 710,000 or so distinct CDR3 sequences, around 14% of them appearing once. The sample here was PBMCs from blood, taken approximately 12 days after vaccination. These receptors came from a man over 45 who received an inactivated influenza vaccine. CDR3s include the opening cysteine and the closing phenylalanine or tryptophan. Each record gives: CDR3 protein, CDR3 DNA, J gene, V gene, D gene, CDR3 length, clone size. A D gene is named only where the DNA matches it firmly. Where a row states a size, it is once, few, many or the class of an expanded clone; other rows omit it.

CDR3: CSVGEGAGNYGYTF
DNA: TGCAGCGTTGGAGAGGGGGCGGGGAACTATGGCTACACCTTC
J: TRBJ1-2
V: TRBV29-1
D: TRBD1
length: 14
size: .

CDR3: CASSSDSDNEQFF
DNA: TGTGCCAGCAGCTCGGATTCTGACAATGAGCAGTTCTTC
J: TRBJ2-1
V: TRBV7-2
D: .
length: 13
size: few

CDR3: CASRTVYNSPLHF
DNA: TGTGCCAGCCGGACAGTCTATAATTCACCCCTCCACTTT
J: TRBJ1-6
V: TRBV7-8
D: .
length: 13
size: .

CDR3: CSARVQDRGYNEQFF
DNA: TGCAGTGCTAGAGTACAGGACCGGGGCTACAATGAGCAGTTCTTC
J: TRBJ2-1
V: TRBV20-1
D: .
length: 15
size: .

CDR3: CASSLDPILKRGSTDTQYF
DNA: TGTGCCAGCAGTTTAGACCCTATCCTCAAACGTGGAAGCACAGATACGCAGTATTTT
J: TRBJ2-3
V: TRBV27
D: .
length: 19
size: few

CDR3: CATSDGQGYQPQHF
DNA: TGTGCCACCAGTGATGGACAGGGGTATCAGCCCCAGCATTTT
J: TRBJ1-5
V: TRBV24-1
D: TRBD1
length: 14
size: .

CDR3: CSTCDRTSGRMLRETQYF
DNA: TGCAGCACATGCGATCGGACTAGCGGGAGAATGTTGCGGGAGACCCAGTACTTC
J: TRBJ2-5
V: TRBV29-1
D: TRBD2
length: 18
size: few

CDR3: CASSGGSGYPNTGELFF
DNA: TGTGCCAGCAGCGGCGGTAGCGGGTATCCGAACACCGGGGAGCTGTTTTTT
J: TRBJ2-2
V: TRBV7-2
D: TRBD2
length: 17
size: .

CDR3: CASSAFQDTQYF
DNA: TGTGCCAGCAGCGCCTTTCAAGATACGCAGTATTTT
J: TRBJ2-3
V: TRBV9
D: .
length: 12
size: few

CDR3: CASSHPGGYNEQFF
DNA: TGTGCCAGCAGCCACCCCGGGGGGTACAATGAGCAGTTCTTC
J: TRBJ2-1
V: TRBV4-2
D: TRBD2
length: 14
size: few

CDR3: CASSEAQPGSSYNEQFF
DNA: TGTGCCAGCAGTGAAGCGCAGCCGGGGAGCTCCTACAATGAGCAGTTCTTC
J: TRBJ2-1
V: TRBV6-1
D: .
length: 17
size: .

CDR3: CASRATSGYNEQFF
DNA: TGTGCCAGCAGGGCGACTAGCGGGTACAATGAGCAGTTCTTC
J: TRBJ2-1
V: TRBV12-3/TRBV12-4
D: TRBD2
length: 14
size: many

CDR3: CASSEGQFTDTQYF
DNA: TGTGCCAGCAGTGAAGGACAGTTCACAGATACGCAGTATTTT
J: TRBJ2-3
V: TRBV25-1
D: .
length: 14
size: .

CDR3: CASSLTTPSFYEQYF
DNA: TGTGCCAGCAGTTTAACTACTCCCTCCTTCTACGAGCAGTACTTC
J: TRBJ2-7
V: TRBV12-3/TRBV12-4
D: .
length: 15
size: .

CDR3: CATLGPKGQPTVGEYF
DNA: TGTGCCACGTTGGGACCGAAAGGACAGCCCACGGTCGGAGAATATTTT
J: TRBJ2-3
V: TRBV7-9
D: .
length: 16
size: .

CDR3: CSARDPRQPYNEQFF
DNA: TGCAGTGCTAGAGACCCTCGACAGCCCTACAATGAGCAGTTCTTC
J: TRBJ2-1
V: TRBV20-1
D: .
length: 15
size: few

CDR3: CASRQTGGFRYEAGELFF
DNA: TGTGCCAGCAGACAAACTGGGGGGTTTAGATACGAGGCCGGGGAGCTGTTTTTT
J: TRBJ2-2
V: TRBV6-1
D: .
length: 18
size: .

CDR3: CAWRKSGATGELFF
DNA: TGTGCCTGGAGGAAGAGCGGGGCGACCGGGGAGCTGTTTTTT
J: TRBJ2-2
V: TRBV30
D: TRBD2
length: 14
size: .

CDR3: CASSLYSGRAGDTQYF
DNA: TGTGCCAGCAGCTTATATAGCGGGAGGGCCGGAGATACGCAGTATTTT
J: TRBJ2-3
V: TRBV7-2
D: TRBD2
length: 16
size: few

CDR3: CASSNTGLAGAYEQFF
DNA: TGTGCCAGCAGTAACACGGGACTAGCGGGAGCGTATGAGCAGTTCTTC
J: TRBJ2-1
V: TRBV28
D: TRBD2
length: 16
size: .

CDR3: CARSPQGYEQYF
DNA: TGTGCCAGGAGCCCCCAGGGCTACGAGCAGTACTTC
J: TRBJ2-7
V: TRBV5-8
D: .
length: 12
size: .

CDR3: CASSGTVLNTEAFF
DNA: TGTGCCAGCAGCGGGACGGTTTTGAACACTGAAGCTTTCTTT
J: TRBJ1-1
V: TRBV7-8
D: .
length: 14
size: few

CDR3: CASSPDREDTQYF
DNA: TGTGCCAGCAGCCCCGACAGGGAAGATACGCAGTATTTT
J: TRBJ2-3
V: TRBV5-6
D: TRBD1
length: 13
size: many

CDR3: CSARDRRRTYGYTF
DNA: TGCAGTGCTAGAGATCGGCGCAGGACCTATGGCTACACCTTC
J: TRBJ1-2
V: TRBV20-1
D: .
length: 14
size: few

CDR3: CASSPTAYRGEQFF
DNA: TGTGCCAGCTCACCCACGGCCTATCGGGGTGAGCAGTTCTTC
J: TRBJ2-1
V: TRBV18
D: .
length: 14
size: few

CDR3: CASSPDVNYGYTF
DNA: TGTGCCAGCTCACCAGATGTAAATTATGGCTACACCTTC
J: TRBJ1-2
V: TRBV18
D: .
length: 13
size: .

CDR3: CASSLLGGSSSYNSPLHF
DNA: TGTGCCAGCAGCCTGCTGGGGGGGTCGAGCTCCTATAATTCACCCCTCCACTTT
J: TRBJ1-6
V: TRBV16
D: .
length: 18
size: .

CDR3: CASSLPRTGDYEQYF
DNA: TGTGCCAGCAGCTTACCCAGGACAGGGGACTACGAGCAGTACTTC
J: TRBJ2-7
V: TRBV7-9
D: TRBD1
length: 15
size: .

CDR3: CASTLTSGNTDTQYF
DNA: TGTGCCAGCACCTTGACTAGCGGAAACACAGATACGCAGTATTTT
J: TRBJ2-3
V: TRBV5-4
D: TRBD2
length: 15
size: few